Listed below are T cell receptor beta chains from one sample, sequenced in a study of cytomegalovirus exposure and HLA in healthy donors. Here immunoSEQ multiplex PCR was the method, and the copy in TCRdb shows in-frame clones only, minus some. Of around 200,000 clones listed, roughly 81% were seen once; the top ten hold 1% to 1.5%. Sequencing input: PBMCs. All receptors derive from a woman aged 25 to 39 in good health and CMV-seronegative. Both conserved end residues are part of each CDR3. D genes are given only for firm matches. Some rows have no size entry. The others give once, few or many, or a class for an expanded clone.

V gene	J gene	D gene	clone size	CDR3 protein	CDR3 DNA
TRBV7-9	TRBJ1-1	-	-	CASSYSRGNTEAFF	TGTGCCAGCAGCTATTCCAGGGGGAACACTGAAGCTTTCTTT
TRBV4-2	TRBJ2-6	TRBD2	-	CASSPAGGPGANVLTF	TGTGCCAGCAGCCCCGCGGGGGGCCCTGGGGCCAACGTCCTGACTTTC
TRBV29-1	TRBJ2-5	TRBD1	-	CSTGGLETQYF	TGCAGCACAGGGGGGCTAGAGACCCAGTACTTC
TRBV2	TRBJ2-1	TRBD2	-	CASQRAGGRYNEQFF	TGTGCCAGCCAAAGGGCGGGGGGGCGGTACAATGAGCAGTTCTTC
TRBV9	TRBJ2-7	-	once	CASSVGEGGTYEQYF	TGTGCCAGCAGCGTAGGGGAGGGTGGGACATACGAGCAGTACTTC
TRBV6-1	TRBJ2-7	-	few	CASSAYADYEQYF	TGTGCCAGCAGTGCTTATGCGGACTACGAGCAGTACTTC
TRBV7-2	TRBJ1-2	-	-	CASSLSTNYGYTF	TGTGCCAGCAGCTTGAGCACTAACTATGGCTACACCTTC
TRBV15	TRBJ1-1	TRBD1	-	CATSRDSGTGMSTEAFF	TGTGCCACCAGCAGAGATTCCGGGACAGGGATGAGCACTGAAGCTTTCTTT
TRBV30	TRBJ2-1	TRBD2	-	CAWSNLREASYNEQFF	TGTGCCTGGAGTAATCTCCGGGAGGCCTCCTACAATGAGCAGTTCTTC
TRBV4-1	TRBJ1-2	-	-	CASSQDWGGNYGYTF	TGCGCCAGCAGCCAAGACTGGGGGGGGAACTATGGCTACACCTTC
TRBV9	TRBJ2-3	TRBD2	few	CASSVWAGASTDTQYF	TGTGCCAGCAGCGTATGGGCGGGAGCTAGCACAGATACGCAGTATTTT
TRBV4-1	TRBJ2-3	-	-	CASSASSLARTTDTQYF	TGCGCCAGCAGCGCCTCTAGTCTAGCTCGTACCACAGATACGCAGTATTTT
TRBV2	TRBJ1-4	TRBD1	-	CASSRDRGYEKLFF	TGTGCCAGCAGTAGAGACAGGGGCTATGAAAAACTGTTTTTT
TRBV6-5	TRBJ1-1	TRBD1	-	CASSTQGAAALEAFF	TGTGCCAGCAGTACCCAGGGGGCGGCCGCCCTTGAAGCTTTCTTT
TRBV5-1	TRBJ2-3	-	-	CASSFTGGTSTDTQYF	TGCGCCAGCAGCTTCACAGGCGGAACTAGCACAGATACGCAGTATTTT
TRBV6-1	TRBJ2-2	TRBD2	few	CASSEASGGAGELFF	TGTGCCAGCAGTGAAGCGAGCGGGGGGGCCGGGGAGCTGTTTTTT
TRBV7-9	TRBJ2-7	-	-	CASSGHSRHFSYEQYF	TGTGCCAGCAGCGGACATAGTCGACATTTCTCCTACGAGCAGTACTTC
TRBV18	TRBJ2-7	-	-	CASSPRLSSSYEQYF	TGTGCCAGCTCACCACGACTCAGCAGCTCCTACGAGCAGTACTTC
TRBV7-3	TRBJ2-5	TRBD2	-	CASSFGGSKTQYF	TGTGCCAGCAGCTTCGGGGGGTCAAAGACCCAGTACTTC
TRBV4-2	TRBJ2-3	-	-	CASSQKSDSTDTQYF	TGTGCCAGCAGCCAAAAGAGCGACAGCACAGATACGCAGTATTTT
TRBV5-1	TRBJ2-1	-	-	CASGDSEQFF	TGCGCCAGCGGTGACAGTGAGCAGTTCTTC
TRBV27	TRBJ1-5	-	-	CASSLQDSNQPQHF	TGTGCCAGCAGTTTACAGGATAGCAATCAGCCCCAGCATTTT
TRBV4-1	TRBJ2-2	-	-	CASSQVPLTNTGELFF	TGCGCCAGCAGCCAAGTCCCCTTAACGAACACCGGGGAGCTGTTTTTT
TRBV19	TRBJ1-5	-	-	CASMDEASNQPQHF	TGTGCCAGTATGGATGAGGCAAGCAATCAGCCCCAGCATTTT
TRBV5-1	TRBJ1-3	TRBD1	few	CASSLATGGTGNTIYF	TGCGCCAGCAGCTTGGCGACAGGGGGTACTGGAAACACCATATATTTT
TRBV11-2	TRBJ2-1	-	-	CASSLIARGYNEQFF	TGTGCCAGCAGCTTAATCGCACGGGGCTACAATGAGCAGTTCTTC
TRBV10-3	TRBJ1-1	-	-	CATSGLQNTEAFF	TGTGCCACCTCCGGACTGCAGAACACTGAAGCTTTCTTT
TRBV7-2	TRBJ2-7	TRBD1	-	CASSPNPGDRGSYEQYF	TGTGCCAGCAGCCCAAATCCGGGGGACAGGGGCTCCTACGAGCAGTACTTC
TRBV6-5	TRBJ2-7	TRBD1	-	CASSPRQGINEQYF	TGTGCCAGCAGCCCACGACAGGGGATCAACGAGCAGTACTTC
TRBV10-2	TRBJ2-1	-	-	CASSEPLGGNEQFF	TGCGCCAGCAGTGAGCCCCTGGGAGGCAATGAGCAGTTCTTC
TRBV14	TRBJ2-1	-	-	CASSQDQTGYEQFF	TGTGCCAGCAGCCAAGATCAAACAGGGTATGAGCAGTTCTTC
TRBV5-1	TRBJ2-3	-	-	CASSLGQGGTDTQYF	TGCGCCAGCAGCTTGGGACAGGGAGGTACAGATACGCAGTATTTT
TRBV6-1	TRBJ1-3	-	-	CASSETTTRDTIYF	TGTGCCAGCAGTGAAACAACAACCAGGGACACCATATATTTT
TRBV6-1	TRBJ2-1	-	-	CASSEALRDSQFF	TGTGCCAGCAGTGAAGCGCTTCGTGACTCCCAGTTCTTC
TRBV5-8	TRBJ2-3	-	-	CASSRTSTDTQYF	TGTGCCAGCAGCAGAACTAGCACAGATACGCAGTATTTT
TRBV5-1	TRBJ1-1	-	-	CASSLSSPGNFEAFF	TGCGCCAGCAGCCTCTCATCCCCAGGGAACTTCGAAGCTTTCTTT
TRBV7-6	TRBJ2-7	-	-	CASSLIQGLNYEQYF	TGTGCCAGCAGCTTAATCCAGGGGCTCAACTACGAGCAGTACTTC
TRBV6-5	TRBJ2-2	TRBD2	-	CASRKRGANTGELFF	TGTGCCAGCAGGAAACGGGGGGCGAACACCGGGGAGCTGTTTTTT
TRBV11-2	TRBJ2-3	TRBD2	once	CASNRRSGGADTQYF	TGTGCCAGCAACCGAAGGAGCGGGGGGGCAGATACGCAGTATTTT
TRBV12-5	TRBJ1-3	TRBD1	-	CASGLSFETGDDPLSGNTIYF	TGTGCTAGTGGTTTGTCTTTTGAGACAGGGGACGACCCGCTCTCTGGAAACACCATATATTTT
TRBV19	TRBJ2-6	-	once	CASNPSGLSSGANVLTF	TGTGCCAGTAACCCCTCGGGACTGTCCTCTGGGGCCAACGTCCTGACTTTC
TRBV18	TRBJ1-5	TRBD1	-	CASSPGTGDSNQPQHF	TGTGCCAGCTCACCCGGGACAGGGGATAGCAATCAGCCCCAGCATTTT
TRBV13	TRBJ2-7	-	once	CASSLLAGNDYEQYF	TGTGCCAGCAGCTTACTTGCAGGGAACGACTACGAGCAGTACTTC
TRBV15	TRBJ1-2	-	-	CATSRDGGYTF	TGTGCCACCAGCAGAGATGGCGGCTACACCTTC
TRBV2	TRBJ1-3	TRBD1	-	CASSFDRGAGNTIYF	TGTGCCAGCAGTTTTGACAGGGGGGCTGGAAACACCATATATTTT
TRBV5-1	TRBJ1-4	-	-	CASSFSTGTANEKLFF	TGCGCCAGCAGCTTCTCTACAGGTACCGCTAATGAAAAACTGTTTTTT
TRBV30	TRBJ1-1	-	-	CAWSVRRVAEAFF	TGTGCCTGGAGTGTACGCAGGGTGGCTGAAGCTTTCTTT
TRBV7-9	TRBJ2-7	TRBD2	-	CASSLASASGRSSYEQYF	TGTGCCAGCAGCTTAGCGTCCGCTAGCGGGCGAAGCTCCTACGAGCAGTACTTC
TRBV5-6	TRBJ1-2	-	few	CASSLDSQTYGYTF	TGTGCCAGCAGCTTGGACAGCCAGACCTATGGCTACACCTTC
TRBV5-6	TRBJ2-1	-	-	CASSLGGESYNEQFF	TGTGCCAGCAGCTTGGGCGGGGAGAGCTACAATGAGCAGTTCTTC
TRBV30	TRBJ2-1	-	-	CAWRMAATYNEQFF	TGTGCCTGGAGGATGGCGGCTACGTACAATGAGCAGTTCTTC
TRBV10-3	TRBJ2-3	-	-	CAISERSDTQYF	TGTGCCATCAGTGAGCGGTCGGATACGCAGTATTTT
TRBV9	TRBJ2-7	-	-	CASSVGPGESYEQYF	TGTGCCAGCAGCGTAGGGCCAGGGGAATCCTACGAGCAGTACTTC
TRBV7-9	TRBJ1-3	-	-	CASSLAETVIGNTIYF	TGTGCCAGCAGCTTAGCGGAAACAGTCATAGGAAACACCATATATTTT
TRBV29-1	TRBJ1-2	TRBD1	-	CSVGTSGGMNGYTF	TGCAGCGTTGGAACCTCAGGGGGGATGAATGGCTACACCTTC
TRBV2	TRBJ2-1	-	-	CASSELGQRSEQFF	TGTGCCAGCAGTGAACTGGGACAAAGGAGTGAGCAGTTCTTC
TRBV30	TRBJ1-4	-	-	CAWSALGGGDEKLFF	TGTGCCTGGAGTGCCCTGGGGGGAGGTGATGAAAAACTGTTTTTT
TRBV23-1	TRBJ1-5	-	-	CASSHKVRRRITNQPQHF	TGCGCCAGCAGTCACAAGGTCAGGCGTCGAATTACTAATCAGCCCCAGCATTTT
TRBV2	TRBJ2-3	-	-	CASRRYGERKDTQYF	TGTGCCAGCAGGCGCTACGGGGAAAGGAAAGATACGCAGTATTTT